This T cell receptor (beta chain) was captured by sequencing in a study of cytomegalovirus exposure and HLA in healthy donors. Across the study: Early released data comprised 80 million or so unique TCRs from HLA-typed donors. Findings and caveats of the study: An ancestry cluster, one associated with Asian ancestry, reportedly showed fewer N-insertions than the roughly 610-donor mean in a later analysis. 150 or so TCR beta chains were listed as cytomegalovirus-associated.

All donors participated as healthy donors of bone marrow. As regards this clone: The antigen is undetermined.

Primers for the PCR totalled 60 Vbeta and 13 Jbeta. Assay used: immunoSEQ multiplex PCR; TCRdb lists only in-frame clones, some missing. Among some 70,000 clones listed, approximately 88% were seen once. The sample comprised PBMCs. This TCR came from a woman between 45 and 65 years old in good health and CMV-seronegative.

CDR3 coding DNA: TGTGCCAGCAGCTCCACTAGCTTTATTCAGAGTGAGCAGTTCTTC. Translation gives CASSSTSFIQSEQFF. The genes are TRBV5-4 and TRBJ2-1; a weak D match, TRBD2 (6 bases). V gave up 3 bases and J gave up 9 bases, with 19 bases separating them. Germline V gene data show CDR1 as SGHNT and CDR2 as YYREEE (reference sequence). The CDR3 has 15 amino acids.